The clone carrying this T cell receptor (beta chain) was seen repeatedly, ten times or more. No antigen is known for it. The data were obtained in a study of T cells in Graves' hyperthyroidism and ophthalmopathy. Across the whole study: Before any treatment, at initial diagnosis, peripheral blood was collected.

A Clinical Activity Score of at least 3, a NOSPECS grade of at least 4 and a duration under 3 months were recorded in the ophthalmopathy patients. TCR beta CDR3 region amplification was performed from RNA transcripts. In the first-round RT-PCR of the TCR CDR3, the HTBI primer set was used. In TCRdb, the multiplex PCR reads were re-called with MiXCR into one record per CDR3 protein. The sample holds about 600,000 distinct CDR3 sequences; about a sixth are singletons and the top ten take roughly 3.4%. Study observations and caveats: Progression to ophthalmopathy was predicted a median of about six months early. Blood also contained most expanded thyroid clonotypes above 0.001.

The sequencing input was blood. The receptor was derived from a woman in her 40s with Graves' ophthalmopathy.

CDR3 residues: CASSFYSGGGETQYF. The CDR3 DNA sequence: TGTGCCAGCAGTTTTTACTCGGGAGGGGGGGAGACCCAGTACTTC. The V and J genes are TRBV28 and TRBJ2-5; 8 nucleotides agree with TRBD2. This CDR3 spans 15 amino acids. The junction had 8 bases not matched to a gene; V was cut back by 3 bases and J by 5 bases. Looked up from germline, CDR1 is MDHEN and CDR2 is SYDVKM.